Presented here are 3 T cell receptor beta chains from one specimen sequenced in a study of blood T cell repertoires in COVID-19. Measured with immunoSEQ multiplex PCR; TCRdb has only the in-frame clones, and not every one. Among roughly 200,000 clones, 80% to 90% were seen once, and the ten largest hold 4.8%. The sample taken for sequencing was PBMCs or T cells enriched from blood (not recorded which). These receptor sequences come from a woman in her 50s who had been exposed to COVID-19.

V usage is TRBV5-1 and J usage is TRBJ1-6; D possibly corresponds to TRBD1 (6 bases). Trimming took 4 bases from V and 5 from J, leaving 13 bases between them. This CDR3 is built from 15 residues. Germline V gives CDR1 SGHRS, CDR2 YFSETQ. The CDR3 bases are TGCGCCAGCAGCCTTACAGGGATGGATAATTCACCCCTCCACTTT. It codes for CASSLTGMDNSPLHF.

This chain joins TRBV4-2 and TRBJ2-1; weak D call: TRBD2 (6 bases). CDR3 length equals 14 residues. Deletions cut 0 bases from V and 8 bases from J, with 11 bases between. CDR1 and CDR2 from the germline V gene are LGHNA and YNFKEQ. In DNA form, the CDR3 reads TGTGCCAGCAGCCAAGACACTAGCTCGGATGAGCAGTTCTTC. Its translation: CASSQDTSSDEQFF.

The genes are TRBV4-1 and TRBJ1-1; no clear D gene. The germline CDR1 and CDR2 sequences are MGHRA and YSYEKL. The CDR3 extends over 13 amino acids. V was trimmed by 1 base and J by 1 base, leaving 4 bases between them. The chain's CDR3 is CASSQGANTEAFF. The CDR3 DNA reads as TGCGCCAGCAGCCAAGGGGCGAACACTGAAGCTTTCTTT.